This TCR beta chain derives from a study of CD8 T cells in ankylosing spondylitis. TCRdb analysed the 5' RACE reads with MiXCR anew, one entry per CDR3 protein. Among fewer than 450,000 distinct CDR3 sequences, roughly 17% were seen once, and the ten largest hold approximately 1%. In its sample, this clonotype was seen a few times. What it binds is not known. V shed 1 base and J 9 bases; nucleotides not matched to a gene: 4. From germline, CDR1 is SGDLS and CDR2 YYNGEE. This CDR3 comprises 15 residues. The study, taken as a whole, reports: Clones linked to disease were reported to show significant enrichment in matched ankylosing spondylitis synovial fluid. A TCR beta motif made of eight highly homologous variants seemed typical of ankylosing spondylitis blood.

This rearrangement joins TRBV9 to TRBJ2-3; 14 bases agree with TRBD2. Material for sequencing was blood, either unsorted or a sorted T cell fraction (not recorded which). This sequence originates from a male donor with ankylosing spondylitis. Written as DNA, the CDR3 is TGTGCCAGCAGCGTACAGGGACTAGCGGGGGAAACGCAGTATTTT. It codes for CASSVQGLAGETQYF.